Presented here are 24 T cell receptor beta chains from one specimen sequenced in a study of T cell repertoires in cytomegalovirus infection. TCRdb fed the reads into MiXCR, producing one record per CDR3 protein. The table lists about 900,000 distinct CDR3 sequences, less than 35% of them singletons, with about 14% in the top ten. No cognate antigen is known for these TCRs. The material sequenced was cultured CD8+ T cells from PBMCs, taken from culture after CMV antigen stimulation. Receptor source: a human donor in good health (CMV status not recorded). Some clones in this sample may be carry-over from other donors' samples.

Only one count was recorded for this clonotype. V is TRBV7-9 and J is TRBJ2-5; TRBD2 aligns across 7 bases. Germline V gene data show CDR1 as SEHNR and CDR2 as FQNEAQ (reference sequence). The CDR3 is 11 residues long. After removal of 8 bases from V and 5 bases from J, the junction contained 2 bases not matched to a gene. The CDR3 coding sequence is TGTGCCAGCGGGGGGGATGAGACCCAGTACTTC. It encodes CASGGDETQYF.

The sample holds many counts of this clonotype. The chain has TRBV4-3 and TRBJ2-1; 10 nucleotides match TRBD2. Germline assignment: CDR1 LGHNA and CDR2 YSLEER. CDR3 length: 16 amino acids. J gave up 2 bases and V 0 bases, and 1 base lay outside the gene matches. The CDR3 bases are TGCGCCAGCAGCCAAGAAAGCGGGGGGGCCTACAATGAGCAGTTCTTC. Residues: CASSQESGGAYNEQFF.

The table lists this clonotype with a few counts. The chain recombines TRBV6-2 or TRBV6-3 with TRBJ1-6; D is possibly TRBD1 (5 bases). Per germline, CDR1 MNHEY and CDR2 SVGEGT. Between the trimmed V and J ends, which lost 7 bases and 9 bases, there was a span of 22 bases. The CDR3 length is 16 residues. The CDR3 reads CASTQVGPLRGSPLHF. CDR3 bases: TGTGCCAGCACCCAGGTGGGGCCCCTCCGGGGTTCACCCCTCCACTTT.

This clonotype came up a few times. The rearrangement joins TRBV7-9 to TRBJ1-6, with TRBD1 as a possible D gene (5 bases). In germline, CDR1 is SEHNR, CDR2 FQNEAQ (reference sequence). V gave up 7 bases and J gave up 6 bases, with 22 bases separating them. This CDR3 contains 17 residues. The CDR3 DNA is TGTGCCAGCACCCCCCAGAAGGAGGGGCGGGGTAATTCACCCCTCCACTTT. Translating it yields CASTPQKEGRGNSPLHF. The variable domain in full, with the rest retrieved from reference TRBV7-9 and TRBJ1-6, is DTGVSQNPRHKITKRGQNVTFRCDPISEHNRLYWYRQTLGQGPEFLTYFQNEAQLEKSRLLSDRFSAERPKGSFSTLEIQRTEQGDSAMYLCASTPQKEGRGNSPLHFGNGTRLTVT.

The rearrangement uses TRBV10-2 and TRBJ1-2, with TRBD1 as a possible D gene (5 bases). Deletions cut 3 bases from V and 8 bases from J, with 13 bases between. Germline values: CDR1 WSHSY, CDR2 SAAADI. The CDR3 runs 13 residues. The CDR3: CASSDQGFPGYTF. In nucleotides, the CDR3 is TGCGCCAGCAGTGATCAGGGATTCCCGGGCTACACCTTC.

This sequence joins TRBV7-8 and TRBJ2-1; no definite D call. In germline, CDR1 is SGHVS, CDR2 FQNEAQ. There are 10 residues in the CDR3. Trimming removed 8 bases from V and 9 bases from J, with 8 bases in between. The CDR3 sequence: CASAIIEQFF. CDR3 nucleotide sequence: TGTGCCAGCGCCATTATTGAGCAGTTCTTC.

This clonotype was observed a few times. The chain carries TRBV6-2 or TRBV6-3 and TRBJ1-5, with D possibly TRBD1 on 6 matching bases. With 4 bases removed from V and 4 bases from J, the gap between germline ends came to 14 bases. The CDR3 contains 15 residues. Germline V gives CDR1 MNHEY, CDR2 SVGEGT. This CDR3 reads CASSSGGRVNQPQHF. The CDR3 nucleotides are TGTGCCAGCAGTTCCGGGGGCAGGGTTAATCAGCCCCAGCATTTT.

This clonotype occurred many times. The chain is built from TRBV11-1 and TRBJ2-1; D gene unclear. This CDR3 comprises 16 residues. Trimming cost V 0 bases and J 6 bases, with 15 bases left between them. Germline CDR1 SGHAT, CDR2 FQDESV (reference sequence). CDR3 protein: CASSLAARILLNEQFF. Written as DNA, the CDR3 is TGTGCCAGCAGCTTAGCGGCCAGAATTTTGCTCAATGAGCAGTTCTTC.

Ten or more counts support this clonotype. The chain employs TRBV20-1 and TRBJ2-7; TRBD2 matches 7 bases. Per the germline V gene, CDR1 is DFQATT and CDR2 is SNEGSKA (reference sequence). After removal of 3 bases from V and 2 bases from J, the junction contained 10 bases not matched to a gene. The length of the CDR3 is 15 residues. For the CDR3, the DNA is TGCAGTGCTAGGCTCTTGGCTAGCGGTGCCTACGAGCAGTACGTC. Amino acids: CSARLLASGAYEQYV.

The chain links TRBV6-6 to TRBJ1-2; D is possibly TRBD1 (5 bases). Germline assignment: CDR1 MNHNY and CDR2 SVGAGI (reference sequence). The CDR3 consists of 16 residues. V lost 0 bases to trimming and J lost 2 bases, with 13 bases between them. As DNA, the CDR3 is TGTGCCAGCAGTTACTCGAAAGGGGAGGGGAACTATGGCTACACCTTC. This gives the protein CASSYSKGEGNYGYTF.

This clonotype has a count of ten or more. The chain joins TRBV7-9 to TRBJ2-1; D perhaps matches TRBD1 (6 bases). Trimming shortened V by 4 bases and J by 3 bases, and 16 bases separated the two germline ends. The V gene's germline CDR1 is SEHNR and CDR2 FQNEAQ (reference sequence). The CDR3 spans 16 residues. The CDR3 DNA follows: TGTGCCAGCAGCTCAGAGGTCGGACAGCACTACAATGAGCAGTTCTTC. Residues: CASSSEVGQHYNEQFF.

This clonotype was counted only a few times. The chain employs TRBV19 and TRBJ2-3, with 7 nucleotides matching TRBD2. The CDR3 is made up of 15 amino acids. Germline V CDR1 and CDR2: LNHDA, SQIVND (reference sequence). V shed 2 bases, J shed 1 base, and the junction held 3 bases outside the gene matches. DNA for the CDR3: TGTGCCAGTAGTATATCTGCGGGGGGCACAGATACGCAGTATTTT. Translating gives CASSISAGGTDTQYF.

V gene TRBV9 combines with J gene TRBJ1-2; D is ambiguous. Germline V gene data show CDR1 as SGDLS and CDR2 as YYNGEE. V was clipped by 3 bases and J by 4 bases, with 16 bases between them. This CDR3 spans 15 amino acids. CDR3 sequence (DNA): TGTGCCAGCAGCGGGATTCGGGAGCGTTCCTATGGCTACACCTTC. Protein sequence: CASSGIRERSYGYTF.

This clonotype has at least ten counts. The CDR3, as DNA: TGTGCCAGCAGCTTAGTCGGGGGCCGGGAGCAGTACTTC. Encoded protein: CASSLVGGREQYF. The chain is built from TRBV7-8 and TRBJ2-7; possibly TRBD1 or TRBD2 for D (6 bases each). CDR3 size: 13 residues. The V gene lost 1 base and the J gene lost 7 bases, with 11 bases spanning the gap. Germline-derived CDR1 and CDR2 are SGHVS and FQNEAQ. The complete variable domain, with remaining parts taken from reference TRBV7-8 and TRBJ2-7, reads GAGVSQSPRYKVAKRGQDVALRCDPISGHVSLFWYQQALGQGPEFLTYFQNEAQLDKSGLPSDRFFAERPEGSVSTLKIQRTQQEDSAVYLCASSLVGGREQYFGPGTRLTVT.

V and J are TRBV7-9 and TRBJ2-1, with D maybe TRBD2 (5 bases). The CDR3 loop spans 16 amino acids. Germline loops: CDR1 SEHNR, CDR2 FQNEAQ (reference sequence). V was shortened by 3 bases and J by 0 bases, with 12 bases between the two germline ends. The CDR3 DNA follows: TGTGCCAGCAGCTTCCCGGACTCCGGCTCCTACAATGAGCAGTTCTTC. Protein product: CASSFPDSGSYNEQFF. The full variable domain, with the rest looked up from reference TRBV7-9 and TRBJ2-1, is DTGVSQNPRHKITKRGQNVTFRCDPISEHNRLYWYRQTLGQGPEFLTYFQNEAQLEKSRLLSDRFSAERPKGSFSTLEIQRTEQGDSAMYLCASSFPDSGSYNEQFFGPGTRLTVL.

The table lists this clonotype with a few counts. The chain combines TRBV7-9 with TRBJ1-1; 9 bases are shared with TRBD1. This CDR3 region has 17 residues. The V segment lost 3 bases and the J segment 4 bases; nucleotides outside the gene matches: 12. Germline V lookup: CDR1 SEHNR, CDR2 FQNEAQ (reference sequence). The CDR3 sequence: CASSLTGGTAGSTEAFF. DNA for the CDR3: TGTGCCAGCAGCTTGACAGGGGGGACGGCCGGTAGCACTGAAGCTTTCTTT.

This chain uses TRBV28 with TRBJ1-5; TRBD1 agrees at 9 bases. The CDR3 totals 13 residues. In germline, CDR1 is MDHEN, CDR2 SYDVKM. V lost 6 bases, J lost 5 bases, and 2 bases stayed unmatched. The CDR3: CASSDRGDQPQHF. In nucleotides, the CDR3 is TGTGCCAGCAGCGACAGGGGGGATCAGCCCCAGCATTTT.

This clonotype has only a few counts. The chain is built from TRBV20-1 and TRBJ2-2; 13 nucleotides align to TRBD2. The J segment lost 4 bases and the V segment lost 2 bases, leaving 16 bases of the junction unmatched. The CDR3 contains 20 residues. Germline V lookup: CDR1 DFQATT, CDR2 SNEGSKA (reference sequence). The CDR3 loop is CSARPTTGTSGVFGTGELFF. Written as DNA, the CDR3 is TGCAGTGCTAGACCCACTACCGGGACTAGCGGGGTGTTCGGCACCGGGGAGCTGTTTTTT.

This clonotype has only one observation. The CDR3 region has the DNA TGTGCCAGCAGCTTGAGGGTCGGGCTAGCGGGGGCGAACACCGGGGAGCTGTTTTTT. This gives the protein CASSLRVGLAGANTGELFF. J is TRBJ2-2 and V is TRBV5-5; 10 nucleotides agree with TRBD2. There are 19 residues in the CDR3. With 1 base clipped from V and 0 bases from J, the junction kept 9 bases outside the gene matches. CDR1 and CDR2 (germline): SGHKS, YYEKEE (reference sequence).

This clonotype was detected many times. The V and J genes are TRBV27 and TRBJ2-1; the match to TRBD1 covers 9 bases. Trimming took 5 bases from V and 0 from J; bases not matched to a gene: 5. The CDR3 has 16 amino acids. In germline, CDR1 is MNHEY, CDR2 SMNVEV (reference sequence). CDR3 coding DNA: TGTGCCAGCAGTATTACAGGGGGCGCCTCCTACAATGAGCAGTTCTTC. It translates to CASSITGGASYNEQFF.

This clonotype was picked up a small number of times. The chain joins TRBV5-4 to TRBJ2-1; 12 bases are a match to TRBD2. Germline assignment: CDR1 SGHNT and CDR2 YYREEE (reference sequence). V dropped 5 bases and J dropped 8; count of bases not matched to a gene: 11. The CDR3 runs 16 residues. This chain's CDR3 is CASSWELAGGTDEQFF. CDR3 in DNA: TGTGCCAGCAGTTGGGAACTAGCGGGGGGTACGGATGAGCAGTTCTTC.

This clonotype was observed many times. This sequence joins TRBV12-3 or TRBV12-4 and TRBJ2-3, with 15 nucleotides matching TRBD2. The CDR3 is made up of 18 amino acids. The J segment lost 2 bases and the V segment lost 5 bases, leaving 8 bases of the junction unmatched. CDR3 bases: TGTGCCAGCAGTGTCACGGGACTAGCGGGGGGAATCACAGATACGCAGTATTTT. Its protein is CASSVTGLAGGITDTQYF.

Only a few counts were recorded for this clonotype. The CDR3 here is CASSSAIWVYSGNTIYF. CDR3 sequence (DNA): TGTGCCAGCAGCTCCGCGATCTGGGTCTACTCTGGAAACACCATATATTTT. This rearrangement joins TRBV7-3 to TRBJ1-3; no clear D. Germline V gene lookup returns CDR1 SGHTA and CDR2 FQGTGA. This CDR3 contains 17 residues. The V gene lost 4 bases and the J gene lost 0 bases, with 16 bases spanning the gap.

This clonotype was seen more than once but under ten times. The chain is built from TRBV15 and TRBJ2-1; D may be TRBD1 (6 bases). This CDR3 is built from 15 residues. With 4 bases removed from V and 0 bases from J, the gap between germline ends came to 10 bases. CDR1 and CDR2 from the germline V gene are LNHNV and YYDKDF (reference sequence). The CDR3 DNA follows: TGTGCCACCAGCACTAGGACAGCCTCCTACAATGAGCAGTTCTTC. Translated: CATSTRTASYNEQFF.